One sample yielded the 9 T cell receptor beta chains listed below, sequenced in a study of T cells in Graves' hyperthyroidism and ophthalmopathy. The TCR beta CDR3 regions underwent amplification using RNA transcripts as the source. The HTBI primer set served for first-round RT-PCR of the TCR CDR3. MiXCR was run by TCRdb on the multiplex PCR reads, yielding one entry per CDR3 protein. The sample has about 210,000 distinct CDR3 sequences, under 20% seen once. Sequenced material: blood. The receptor source for this set is a man in his fifties with Graves' hyperthyroidism.

This clonotype occurred a few times. The V gene is TRBV4-1, the J gene TRBJ2-1; 10 nucleotides align to TRBD2. The CDR3 length is 17 residues. CDR1 is MGHRA and CDR2 is YSYEKL in the germline V gene. V dropped 1 base and J dropped 2; count of bases not matched to a gene: 5. Here the CDR3 reads CASSQVRLAGPYNEQFF. In nucleotides, the CDR3 is TGCGCCAGCAGCCAAGTGAGACTAGCGGGCCCCTACAATGAGCAGTTCTTC.

There are many counts of this clonotype. The V and J genes are TRBV6-5 and TRBJ1-1; D is unclear. The CDR3 is made up of 12 amino acids. CDR1 is MNHEY and CDR2 is SVGAGI in the germline V gene. Trimming cost V 0 bases and J 8 bases, with 7 bases left between them. This chain's CDR3 is CASSYSMSEAFF. CDR3 coding DNA: TGTGCCAGCAGTTACTCAATGTCGGAAGCTTTCTTT.

The rearrangement joins TRBV5-1 to TRBJ2-7, with 7 bases aligning to TRBD1. This CDR3 has 15 residues. V shed 1 base and J 4 bases; nucleotides not matched to a gene: 8. From germline, CDR1 is SGHRS and CDR2 YFSETQ. The CDR3 loop is CASSLKGQVFYEQYF. For the CDR3, the DNA is TGCGCCAGCAGCTTGAAAGGACAGGTATTTTACGAGCAGTACTTC.

This clonotype was detected ten times or more. The chain uses TRBV12-3 or TRBV12-4 and TRBJ2-7; weak D call: TRBD1 (6 bases). V lost 5 bases to trimming and J lost 2 bases, with 13 bases between them. This CDR3 has 14 residues. This CDR3 is CASSTMDRTYEQYF. The CDR3 nucleotides read TGTGCCAGCAGTACTATGGACAGAACCTACGAGCAGTACTTC.

This clonotype was observed many times. V usage is TRBV30 and J usage is TRBJ2-7; TRBD1 agrees at 7 bases. V dropped 3 bases and J dropped 7; count of bases not matched to a gene: 9. The germline gives CDR1 GTSNPN, CDR2 SVGIG (reference sequence). This CDR3 is built from 13 residues. The CDR3 region has the DNA TGTGCCTGGAGCCCCGACAGGGTGGGGGAGCAGTACTTC. Translated: CAWSPDRVGEQYF. The entire variable domain, with the rest obtained from reference TRBV30 and TRBJ2-7, is as follows: SQTIHQWPATLVQPVGSPLSLECTVEGTSNPNLYWYRQAAGRGLQLLFYSVGIGQISSEVPQNLSASRPQDRQFILSSKKLLLSDSGFYLCAWSPDRVGEQYFGPGTRLTVT.

This clonotype has at least ten counts. CDR3 in amino acids: CATTRSANTGELFF. CDR3 nucleotide sequence: TGTGCCACCACTCGGTCAGCGAACACCGGGGAGCTGTTTTTT. The chain recombines TRBV24-1 with TRBJ2-2; no definite D call. Trimming shortened V by 8 bases and J by 0 bases, and 9 bases separated the two germline ends. CDR3 size: 14 residues. Germline V CDR1 and CDR2: KGHDR, SFDVKD.

Many counts were recorded for this clonotype. V is TRBV12-3 or TRBV12-4 and J is TRBJ1-1, with TRBD1 as a possible D gene (6 bases). The length of the CDR3 is 14 residues. V was cut by 5 bases and J by 0 bases, with 10 bases left in between. CDR3 coding DNA: TGTGCCAGCAGTAGGACAGTGGTGAACACTGAAGCTTTCTTT. This encodes CASSRTVVNTEAFF.

This clonotype was recorded a few times. The chain carries TRBV5-4 and TRBJ1-2, with 8 bases matching TRBD1. Germline-derived CDR1 and CDR2 are SGHNT and YYREEE (reference sequence). V was clipped by 0 bases and J by 4 bases; unmatched bases: 5. This CDR3 has 15 amino acids. The DNA for the CDR3 is TGTGCCAGCAGCTTGGGACAGGGGAACGGCTATGGCTACACCTTC. The encoded protein is CASSLGQGNGYGYTF.

The chain combines TRBV12-3 or TRBV12-4 with TRBJ2-2; no clear D. This CDR3 contains 13 residues. With 1 base removed from V and 5 bases from J, the gap between germline ends came to 5 bases. CDR3 amino acids: CASSLVATGELFF. The CDR3 nucleotides read TGTGCCAGCAGTTTAGTAGCAACCGGGGAGCTGTTTTTT.